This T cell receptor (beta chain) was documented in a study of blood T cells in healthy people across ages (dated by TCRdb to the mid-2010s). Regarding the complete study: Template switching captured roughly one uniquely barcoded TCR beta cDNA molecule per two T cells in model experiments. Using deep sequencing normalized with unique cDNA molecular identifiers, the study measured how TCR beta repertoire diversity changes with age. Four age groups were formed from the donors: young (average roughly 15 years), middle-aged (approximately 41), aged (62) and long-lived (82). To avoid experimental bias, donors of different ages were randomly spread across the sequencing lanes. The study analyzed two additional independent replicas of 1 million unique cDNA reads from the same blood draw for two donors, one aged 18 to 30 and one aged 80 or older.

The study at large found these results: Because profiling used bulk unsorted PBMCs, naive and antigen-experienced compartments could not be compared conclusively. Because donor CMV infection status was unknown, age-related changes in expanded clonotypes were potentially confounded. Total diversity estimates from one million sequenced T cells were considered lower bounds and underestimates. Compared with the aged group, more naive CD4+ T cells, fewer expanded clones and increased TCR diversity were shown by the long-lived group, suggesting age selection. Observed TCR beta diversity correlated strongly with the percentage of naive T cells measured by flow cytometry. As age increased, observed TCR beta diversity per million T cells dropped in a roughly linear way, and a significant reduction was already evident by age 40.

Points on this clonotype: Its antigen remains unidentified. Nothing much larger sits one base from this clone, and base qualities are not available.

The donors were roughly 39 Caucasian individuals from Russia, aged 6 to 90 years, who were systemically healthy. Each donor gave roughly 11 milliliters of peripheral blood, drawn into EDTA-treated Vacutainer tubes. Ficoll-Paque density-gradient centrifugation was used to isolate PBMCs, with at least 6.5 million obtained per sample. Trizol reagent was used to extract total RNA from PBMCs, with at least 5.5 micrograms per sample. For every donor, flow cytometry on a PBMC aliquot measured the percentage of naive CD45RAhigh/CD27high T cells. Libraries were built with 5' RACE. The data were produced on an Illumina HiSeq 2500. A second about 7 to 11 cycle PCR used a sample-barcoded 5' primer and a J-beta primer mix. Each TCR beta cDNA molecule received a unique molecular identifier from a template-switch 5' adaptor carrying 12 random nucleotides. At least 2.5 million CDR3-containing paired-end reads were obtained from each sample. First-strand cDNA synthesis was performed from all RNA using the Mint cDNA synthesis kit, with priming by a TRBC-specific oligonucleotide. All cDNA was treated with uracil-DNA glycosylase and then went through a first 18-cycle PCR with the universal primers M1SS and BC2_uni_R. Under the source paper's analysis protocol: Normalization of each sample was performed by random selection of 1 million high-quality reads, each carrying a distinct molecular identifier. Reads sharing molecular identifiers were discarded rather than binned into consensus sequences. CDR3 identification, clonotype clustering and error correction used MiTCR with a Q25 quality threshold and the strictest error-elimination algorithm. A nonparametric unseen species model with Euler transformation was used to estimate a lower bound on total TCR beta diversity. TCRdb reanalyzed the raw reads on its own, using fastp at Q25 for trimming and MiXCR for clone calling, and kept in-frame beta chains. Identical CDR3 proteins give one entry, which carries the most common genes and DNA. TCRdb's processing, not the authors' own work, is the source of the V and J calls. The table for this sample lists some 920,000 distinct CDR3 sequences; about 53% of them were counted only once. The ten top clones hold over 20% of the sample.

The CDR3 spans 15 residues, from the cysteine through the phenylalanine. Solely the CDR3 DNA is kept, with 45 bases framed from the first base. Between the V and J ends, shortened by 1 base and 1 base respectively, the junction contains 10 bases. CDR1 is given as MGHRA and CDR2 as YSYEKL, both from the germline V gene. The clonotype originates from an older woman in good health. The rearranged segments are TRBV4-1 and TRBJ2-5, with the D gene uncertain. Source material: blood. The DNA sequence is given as TGCGCCAGCAGCCAAGGCCCAGGACCCCAAGAGACCCAGTACTTC. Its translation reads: CASSQGPGPQETQYF.